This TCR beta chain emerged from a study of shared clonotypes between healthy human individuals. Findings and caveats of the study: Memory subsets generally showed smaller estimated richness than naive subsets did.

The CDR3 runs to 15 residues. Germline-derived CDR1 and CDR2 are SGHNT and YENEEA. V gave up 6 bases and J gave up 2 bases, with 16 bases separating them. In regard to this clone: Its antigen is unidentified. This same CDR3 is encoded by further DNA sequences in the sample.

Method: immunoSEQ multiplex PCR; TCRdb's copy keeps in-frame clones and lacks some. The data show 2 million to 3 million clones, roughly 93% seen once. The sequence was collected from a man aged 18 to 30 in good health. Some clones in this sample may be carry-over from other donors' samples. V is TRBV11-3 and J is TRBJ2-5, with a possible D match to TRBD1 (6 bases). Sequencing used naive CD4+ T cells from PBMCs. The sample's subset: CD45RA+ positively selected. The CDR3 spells CASSLGQRKQETQYF. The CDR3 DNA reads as TGTGCCAGCAGTCTCGGACAGCGTAAACAAGAGACCCAGTACTTC. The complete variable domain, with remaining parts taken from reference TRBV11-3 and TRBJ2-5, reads EAGVVQSPRYKIIEKKQPVAFWCNPISGHNTLYWYLQNLGQGPELLIRYENEEAVDDSQLPKDRFSAERLKGVDSTLKIQPAELGDSAVYLCASSLGQRKQETQYFGPGTRLLVL.